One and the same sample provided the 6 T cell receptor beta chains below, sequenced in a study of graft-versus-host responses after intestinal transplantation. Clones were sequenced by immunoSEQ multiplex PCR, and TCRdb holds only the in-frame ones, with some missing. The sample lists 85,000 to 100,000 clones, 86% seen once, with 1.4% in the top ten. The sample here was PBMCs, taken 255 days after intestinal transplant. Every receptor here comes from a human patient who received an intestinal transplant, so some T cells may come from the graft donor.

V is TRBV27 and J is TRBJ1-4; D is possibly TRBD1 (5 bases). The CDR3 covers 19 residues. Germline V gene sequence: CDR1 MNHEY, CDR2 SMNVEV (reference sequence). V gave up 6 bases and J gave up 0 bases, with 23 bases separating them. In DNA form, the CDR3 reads TGTGCCAGCAGGTCGTTTTACGGGGGAGAATCTGCAACTAATGAAAAACTGTTTTTT. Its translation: CASRSFYGGESATNEKLFF.

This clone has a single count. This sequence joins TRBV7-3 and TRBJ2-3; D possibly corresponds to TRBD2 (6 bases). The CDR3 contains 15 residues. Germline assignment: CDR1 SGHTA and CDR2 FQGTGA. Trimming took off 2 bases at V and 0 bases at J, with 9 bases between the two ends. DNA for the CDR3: TGTGCCAGCAGCTTAGGCGGGGAGAGCACAGATACGCAGTATTTT. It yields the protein CASSLGGESTDTQYF.

The CDR3 spells CASRSTGIPNEKLFF. CDR3 DNA: TGTGCCAGCAGGTCAACAGGGATACCTAATGAAAAACTGTTTTTT. The J gene is TRBJ1-4, the V gene TRBV2; tentatively, D is TRBD1 (6 bases). The germline gives CDR1 SNHLY, CDR2 FYNNEI. The CDR3 is 15 residues long. V was cut by 6 bases and J by 3 bases, with 14 bases left in between.

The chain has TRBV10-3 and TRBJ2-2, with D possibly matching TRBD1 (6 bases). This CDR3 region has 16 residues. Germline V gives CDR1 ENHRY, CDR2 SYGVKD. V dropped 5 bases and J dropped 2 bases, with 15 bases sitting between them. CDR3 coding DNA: TGTGCCATCAGTCGCTCCCGGGACACTAACACCGGGGAGCTGTTTTTT. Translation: CAISRSRDTNTGELFF.

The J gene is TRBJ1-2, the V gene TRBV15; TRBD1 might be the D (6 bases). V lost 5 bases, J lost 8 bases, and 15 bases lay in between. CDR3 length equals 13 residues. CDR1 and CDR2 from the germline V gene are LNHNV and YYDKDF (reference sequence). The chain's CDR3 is CATSLRGFGGYTF. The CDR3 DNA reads TGTGCCACCAGCTTGAGGGGGTTCGGCGGCTACACCTTC.

The chain's CDR3 is CASSLRGFSNQPQHF. The CDR3 bases are TGTGCCAGCAGTTTAAGGGGGTTTAGCAATCAGCCCCAGCATTTT. The V call is TRBV27, the J call TRBJ1-5, with a tentative D call TRBD1 (6 bases). The CDR3 totals 15 residues. CDR1 and CDR2 from the germline V gene are MNHEY and SMNVEV (reference sequence). Between the trimmed V and J ends, which lost 2 bases and 0 bases, there was a span of 8 bases.